This is a list of T cell receptor beta chains from one sample in a study of T cell repertoires in cytomegalovirus infection. Each CDR3 protein gets one entry after TCRdb re-called the reads with MiXCR. This table holds under 600,000 distinct CDR3 sequences, approximately 16% found once. Sequencing was done on a sample of CD8+ T cells from PBMCs. The origin of the receptors is a human donor in good health (CMV status not recorded). Some clones in this sample may be carry-over from other donors' samples. CDR3s include the opening cysteine and the closing phenylalanine or tryptophan. A D gene is named only where the DNA matches it firmly. Size is stated for part of the rows, as once, few or many counts, or as a class when the clone is expanded.

clone size | D gene | J gene | V gene | CDR3 protein | CDR3 DNA
NA | TRBD2 | TRBJ2-1 | TRBV6-4 | CASSDSLAGGHNEQFF | TGTGCCAGCAGTGACTCCCTAGCGGGAGGGCACAATGAGCAGTTCTTC
NA | NA | TRBJ1-1 | TRBV28 | CASSATIRDAEAFF | TGTGCCAGCAGTGCCACAATTCGAGACGCTGAAGCTTTCTTT
few | NA | TRBJ1-1 | TRBV27 | CASTGGQLEAFF | TGTGCCAGCACGGGAGGTCAGCTTGAAGCTTTCTTT
NA | TRBD1 | TRBJ2-7 | TRBV6-1 | CASSELTGGSNERYF | TGTGCCAGCAGTGAATTGACAGGGGGCTCCAACGAGCGGTACTTC
many | NA | TRBJ1-5 | TRBV12-3/TRBV12-4 | CASTILGDSNQPQHF | TGTGCCAGCACAATATTGGGGGATAGCAATCAGCCCCAGCATTTT
NA | NA | TRBJ2-1 | TRBV12-3/TRBV12-4 | CASSFVGGQNEQFF | TGTGCCAGCAGTTTTGTGGGGGGGCAAAATGAGCAGTTCTTC
many | NA | TRBJ2-1 | TRBV7-8 | CASSFPGLVFNEQFF | TGTGCCAGCAGCTTCCCAGGGCTGGTCTTCAATGAGCAGTTCTTC
many | NA | TRBJ1-5 | TRBV6-6 | CASSPTRVYSNQPQHF | TGTGCCAGCAGCCCGACCAGGGTTTATAGCAATCAGCCCCAGCATTTT
few | TRBD2 | TRBJ2-1 | TRBV27 | CASSLSGGPRNEQFF | TGTGCCAGCAGTTTATCGGGAGGGCCGAGGAATGAGCAGTTCTTC
few | NA | TRBJ2-1 | TRBV6-6 | CASSFKGPSNEQFF | TGTGCCAGCAGTTTCAAAGGGCCGTCGAATGAGCAGTTCTTC
NA | NA | TRBJ1-2 | TRBV7-4 | CASRPGTDYYGYTF | TGTGCCAGCAGACCCGGGACGGACTACTATGGCTACACCTTC
NA | NA | TRBJ2-7 | TRBV3-1 | CASSQDWGGGYEQYF | TGTGCCAGCAGCCAAGATTGGGGAGGGGGCTACGAGCAGTACTTC
once | NA | TRBJ1-1 | TRBV5-4 | CASSLPEGGEGNTEAFF | TGTGCCAGCTCTCTTCCGGAGGGGGGGGAGGGGAACACTGAAGCTTTCTTT
NA | NA | TRBJ2-1 | TRBV5-1 | CASSLYVANEQFF | TGCGCCAGCAGCTTGTACGTAGCCAATGAGCAGTTCTTC
many | TRBD2 | TRBJ2-7 | TRBV28 | CASSATSGAYEQYF | TGTGCCAGCAGTGCGACTAGCGGCGCCTACGAGCAGTACTTC
many | NA | TRBJ2-2 | TRBV15 | CATSRDSFTGELFF | TGTGCCACCAGCAGAGACAGTTTCACCGGGGAGCTGTTTTTT